This passage covers 23 T cell receptor beta chains from one sample sequenced in a study of blood T cells in healthy people across ages (dated by TCRdb to between 2015 and 2016). Library prep was done by 5' RACE. Sequencing was carried out with an Illumina HiSeq 2500. A second roughly 6 to 12 cycle PCR used a sample-barcoded 5' primer and a J-beta primer mix. Using fastp at Q25 and MiXCR, TCRdb reprocessed the public reads and kept productive beta chains. Each CDR3 protein gets just one entry, which takes the most common genes and DNA from the rows behind it. This sample holds about a million distinct CDR3 sequences; less than 45% were observed only once. The ten most abundant clones make up around 13% of the sample. The sample comprised blood. The receptors stem from a man aged 18 to 30 in good health.

The rearrangement uses TRBV29-1 and TRBJ2-2; D remains unclear. This CDR3 region has 11 residues. V lost 7 bases to trimming and J lost 6 bases, with 9 bases between them. Germline V lookup: CDR1 SQVTM, CDR2 ANQGSEA. CDR3 region: CSARHAGELFF. The DNA of the CDR3 is TGCAGCGCCAGACACGCCGGGGAGCTGTTTTTT.

This clonotype showed up just a few times. V gene TRBV29-1 combines with J gene TRBJ2-2, with 7 bases matching TRBD2. Germline-derived CDR1 and CDR2 are SQVTM and ANQGSEA. V gave up 4 bases and J gave up 6 bases; unmatched junction bases: 8. CDR3 length: 14 residues. In DNA, the CDR3 is TGCAGCGTTGGCGAGACTAGCTATTCCGGGGAGCTGTTTTTT. Translating it yields CSVGETSYSGELFF.

This clonotype was observed a few times. The V and J genes are TRBV6-2 or TRBV6-3 and TRBJ2-5; D is unclear. The CDR3 sequence is 11 residues long. Germline loops: CDR1 MNHEY, CDR2 SVGEGT. Trimming took off 6 bases at V and 5 bases at J, with 7 bases between the two ends. CDR3 in amino acids: CASRLLETQYF. For the CDR3, the DNA is TGTGCCAGCAGGCTATTGGAGACCCAGTACTTC.

This clonotype showed up many times. V gene TRBV7-2 combines with J gene TRBJ2-3; D call uncertain. The V end lost 0 bases, the J end lost 5 bases, and 6 bases lay between the germline ends. The germline gives CDR1 SGHTA, CDR2 FQGNSA. CDR3 length equals 13 residues. In DNA form, the CDR3 reads TGTGCCAGCAGCTTAGCGCTAGAAGATACGCAGTATTTT. It is translated as CASSLALEDTQYF.

This chain connects TRBV6-5 to TRBJ1-1, with a weak D call TRBD1 (5 bases). Looked up from germline, CDR1 is MNHEY and CDR2 is SVGAGI. V dropped 2 bases and J dropped 4 bases, with 17 bases sitting between them. The CDR3 spans 16 residues. The CDR3 here is CASSYTDNRRGTEAFF. CDR3 DNA: TGTGCCAGCAGTTACACGGACAATCGAAGGGGCACTGAAGCTTTCTTT.

J is TRBJ2-1 and V is TRBV24-1, with 7 bases matching TRBD2. The CDR3 runs to 16 residues. V trimming: 2 bases; J trimming: 8 bases; junction bases outside the gene matches: 11. Germline loops: CDR1 KGHDR, CDR2 SFDVKD. The CDR3 loop reads CATSDSRTRFNYEQFF. The CDR3 DNA reads as TGTGCCACCAGTGATTCGCGGACTAGGTTTAACTATGAGCAGTTCTTC.

The count of this clonotype is one. This chain joins TRBV2 and TRBJ1-1; no clear D. This CDR3 spans 15 amino acids. The germline gives CDR1 SNHLY, CDR2 FYNNEI. The V end was cut by 6 bases, the J end by 7 bases, with 21 bases between. This chain's CDR3 is CASRVFRATEGEAFF. CDR3 DNA sequence: TGTGCCAGCAGGGTCTTTAGAGCAACAGAGGGTGAAGCTTTCTTT.

This clonotype was observed a handful of times. The DNA of the CDR3 is TGTGCCACCAGTGATTCGCTGAACACTGAAGCTTTCTTT. Translation: CATSDSLNTEAFF. V and J are TRBV24-1 and TRBJ1-1, with D unclear. There are 13 residues in the CDR3. CDR1 is KGHDR and CDR2 is SFDVKD in the germline V gene. Trimming cost V 2 bases and J 0 bases, with 3 bases left between them.

The chain combines TRBV20-1 with TRBJ1-5; no clear D. Between the trimmed V and J ends, which lost 3 bases and 4 bases, there was a span of 10 bases. CDR3 size: 13 residues. CDR1 and CDR2 (germline): DFQATT, SNEGSKA (reference sequence). This chain's CDR3 is CSASKSGNQPQHF. CDR3 DNA: TGCAGTGCTAGCAAATCCGGGAATCAGCCCCAGCATTTT.

Points on this clonotype: Compared with germline, one end of the junction differs, possibly owing to a read error. V is TRBV27 and J is TRBJ2-3; TRBD2 matches at 9 bases. CDR1 and CDR2 (germline): MNHEY, SMNVEV (reference sequence). The CDR3 spans 18 residues. DNA for the CDR3: TGTGCCAGCAGTAAACTAGCGGGCGCTTACACTAGCACAGATACACAGTATTTT. It encodes CASSKLAGAYTSTDTQYF.

This rearrangement joins TRBV27 to TRBJ2-3; D might be TRBD2 (6 bases). Germline lookup yields CDR1 MNHEY and CDR2 SMNVEV (reference sequence). This CDR3 has 12 residues. V was clipped by 6 bases and J by 13 bases, with 17 bases between them. The CDR3 spells CASSLTGLSKYF. CDR3 DNA sequence: TGTGCCAGCAGCCTCACGGGACTCTCAAAGTATTTT.

In this sample, this clonotype turned up once. The rearrangement joins TRBV25-1 to TRBJ2-3; the D gene is possibly TRBD2 (6 bases). Germline V gene sequence: CDR1 MGHDK, CDR2 SYGVNS. This CDR3 contains 18 residues. With 3 bases removed from V and 1 base from J, the gap between germline ends came to 20 bases. The CDR3 sequence is CASSDAGRVASGTDTQYF. The CDR3, as DNA: TGTGCCAGCAGTGATGCGGGAAGGGTGGCATCTGGCACAGATACGCAGTATTTT.

The sample holds a few counts of this clonotype. J is TRBJ2-5 and V is TRBV10-3; 11 nucleotides agree with TRBD2. The end of the DNA is better explained by TRBJ2-7, so the J call may be wrong. Germline values: CDR1 ENHRY, CDR2 SYGVKD. This CDR3 has 17 amino acids. The CDR3 nucleotides are TGTGCCATCTCACGACTTAGTAGCGGGGGGGATAGCTACGAGCAGTACTTC. Protein product: CAISRLSSGGDSYEQYF.

This clonotype was seen just once. J is TRBJ1-5 and V is TRBV4-3, with D possibly TRBD1 on 5 matching bases. Germline-derived CDR1 and CDR2 are LGHNA and YSLEER. V was pared by 3 bases and J by 5 bases, with 8 bases between. The CDR3 has 13 amino acids. CDR3 coding DNA: TGCGCCAGCAGCCAGGGACCCGATCAGCCCCAGCATTTT. This encodes CASSQGPDQPQHF.

This clonotype was seen a handful of times. The chain joins TRBV5-4 to TRBJ2-1, with 12 bases matching TRBD1. The CDR3 runs 17 residues. The junction had 8 bases not matched to a gene; V was cut back by 3 bases and J by 4 bases. Germline V gene data show CDR1 as SGHNT and CDR2 as YYREEE (reference sequence). The CDR3 sequence is CASSWDRGRLSYNEQFF. The DNA of the CDR3 is TGTGCCAGCAGCTGGGACAGGGGGCGCCTATCTTACAATGAGCAGTTCTTC.

The V and J genes are TRBV16 and TRBJ2-3; D gene uncertain. There are 14 residues in the CDR3. V was clipped by 2 bases and J by 1 base, with 7 bases between them. Germline V gene data show CDR1 as KGHSY and CDR2 as FQNENV. CDR3 in DNA: TGTGCCAGCAGCCAAAACGTTGGCACAGATACGCAGTATTTT. Translated: CASSQNVGTDTQYF.

The chain carries TRBV4-3 and TRBJ2-1; D is undetermined. The DNA matches TRBJ2-7 better at its end, which makes the J call doubtful. The CDR3 extends over 13 amino acids. Germline V gene sequence: CDR1 LGHNA, CDR2 YSLEER. The CDR3 is CASSQAFHNEQYF. The DNA of the CDR3 is TGCGCCAGCAGCCAAGCATTCCACAATGAGCAGTACTTC.

Turning to this clonotype: This may be a read error: a much more frequent sequence differs by one nucleotide. J is TRBJ2-5 and V is TRBV4-2; tentatively, D is TRBD1 (6 bases). Germline CDR1 is LGHNA and CDR2 is YNFKEQ. The V end was cut by 0 bases, the J end by 11 bases, with 22 bases between. The CDR3 contains 16 residues. This CDR3 reads CASSQDQGTTYNEQYF. CDR3 nucleotide sequence: TGTGCCAGCAGCCAAGATCAGGGGACAACCTACAATGAGCAGTACTTC.

This clonotype was counted at least ten times. The gene calls are TRBV20-1 and TRBJ1-2; TRBD1 matches 7 bases. The V segment lost 2 bases and the J segment 2 bases; nucleotides outside the gene matches: 2. CDR1 is DFQATT and CDR2 is SNEGSKA in the germline V gene (reference sequence). CDR3 length: 13 amino acids. This CDR3 reads CSARLTGNYGYTF. CDR3 coding DNA: TGCAGTGCTAGACTGACAGGGAACTATGGCTACACCTTC.

V usage is TRBV7-2 and J usage is TRBJ1-2, with a possible D match to TRBD1 (5 bases). CDR1 is SGHTA and CDR2 is FQGNSA in the germline V gene. This CDR3 comprises 13 residues. Trimming left V 6 bases short and J 7 bases short, with 15 bases between. The CDR3 sequence: CASSPGIGCGYTF. In nucleotides, the CDR3 is TGTGCCAGCAGTCCAGGGATCGGCTGTGGCTACACCTTC. The entire variable domain, with the rest obtained from reference TRBV7-2 and TRBJ1-2, is as follows: GAGVSQSPSNKVTEKGKDVELRCDPISGHTALYWYRQSLGQGLEFLIYFQGNSAPDKSGLPSDRFSAERTGGSVSTLTIQRTQQEDSAVYLCASSPGIGCGYTFGSGTRLTVV.

This chain uses TRBV4-3 with TRBJ2-3, with D perhaps given as TRBD1 or TRBD2 (7 bases each). This CDR3 is 13 amino acids long. V was clipped by 6 bases and J by 6 bases, with 13 bases between them. Germline V CDR1 and CDR2: LGHNA, YSLEER. The CDR3 DNA reads TGCGCCAGCAGTAGGCAGGGGGGGGATACGCAGTATTTT. Its protein product is CASSRQGGDTQYF.

This clonotype was observed a few times. This chain links TRBV7-9 with TRBJ2-5; 7 bases align to TRBD1. The assigned J gene may be wrong: the sequence end matches TRBJ2-7 better. Germline V gene lookup returns CDR1 SEHNR and CDR2 FQNEAQ (reference sequence). CDR3 length: 14 residues. The chain's CDR3 is CASSLRDSKYEQYF. The CDR3 region has the DNA TGTGCCAGCAGCCTCCGGGACAGCAAGTACGAGCAGTACTTC.

This chain uses TRBV28 with TRBJ2-3, with D maybe TRBD2 (5 bases). V lost 6 bases and J 2 bases, leaving 9 bases between the germline ends. This CDR3 is built from 13 residues. Per the germline V gene, CDR1 is MDHEN and CDR2 is SYDVKM. CDR3 in amino acids: CASRERPTDTQYF. CDR3 nucleotide sequence: TGTGCCAGCAGGGAGCGGCCCACAGATACGCAGTATTTT.